The rows below give T cell receptor beta chains drawn from one sample of a study of technical replicates of blood from several donors. Method: immunoSEQ multiplex PCR; TCRdb's copy keeps in-frame clones and lacks some. The sample includes approximately 76,000 clones, almost 98% seen only once; the top ten take 0.15% to 0.2%. Sequencing used T cells isolated from PBMCs. The receptor set was obtained from a human donor in good health. CDR3s include the opening cysteine and the closing phenylalanine or tryptophan. Fields, in order: CDR3 protein, CDR3 DNA, clone size, V gene, D gene, CDR3 length, J gene. The D gene is left open where the match is weak. Clone size is given for some rows only: seen once, a few or many times, or a class if the clone is expanded.

CDR3: CASSSRLAGGNNEQFF
DNA: TGCGCCAGCAGTTCACGGCTAGCGGGAGGGAACAATGAGCAGTTCTTC
size: once
V: TRBV10-1
D: TRBD2
length: 16
J: TRBJ2-1

CDR3: CASSPIERDIYEQYF
DNA: TGTGCCAGCAGCCCCATAGAACGGGATATCTACGAGCAGTACTTC
size: NA
V: TRBV7-2
D: NA
length: 15
J: TRBJ2-7

CDR3: CASSPGTVFLATNEKLFF
DNA: TGTGCCAGCAGCCCCGGGACAGTTTTCTTAGCAACTAATGAAAAACTGTTTTTT
size: NA
V: TRBV5-8
D: TRBD1
length: 18
J: TRBJ1-4

CDR3: CATRGSSYNEQFF
DNA: TGTGCCACCCGAGGTTCCTCCTACAATGAGCAGTTCTTC
size: NA
V: TRBV11-2
D: NA
length: 13
J: TRBJ2-1

CDR3: CAISAVDQPQHF
DNA: TGTGCCATCAGTGCGGTGGATCAGCCCCAGCATTTT
size: NA
V: TRBV10-3
D: NA
length: 12
J: TRBJ1-5

CDR3: CASRLDRGILRNTEAFF
DNA: TGTGCCAGCAGACTTGACAGGGGCATTCTTAGGAACACTGAAGCTTTCTTT
size: NA
V: TRBV7-8
D: TRBD1
length: 17
J: TRBJ1-1

CDR3: CASSRDRAETQYF
DNA: TGTGCCAGCAGCCGAGACAGGGCCGAGACCCAGTACTTC
size: NA
V: TRBV7-9
D: TRBD1
length: 13
J: TRBJ2-5

CDR3: CASSPQDNGYTF
DNA: TGTGCCAGCAGCCCCCAGGACAATGGCTACACCTTC
size: NA
V: TRBV11-1
D: NA
length: 12
J: TRBJ1-2

CDR3: CASSTDRAGTGISEAFF
DNA: TGCGCCAGCAGCACGGATAGAGCCGGGACAGGGATCTCTGAAGCTTTCTTT
size: NA
V: TRBV5-1
D: TRBD1
length: 17
J: TRBJ1-1

CDR3: CASSLDGDENYNEQFF
DNA: TGTGCCAGCAGCTTAGACGGGGATGAAAACTACAATGAGCAGTTCTTC
size: NA
V: TRBV7-3
D: NA
length: 16
J: TRBJ2-1

CDR3: CASSYMSNYGYTF
DNA: TGTGCCAGCAGTTATATGTCTAACTATGGCTACACCTTC
size: NA
V: TRBV6-5
D: NA
length: 13
J: TRBJ1-2

CDR3: CASSEDRALWSALHF
DNA: TGTGCCAGCAGTGAGGACAGGGCTCTCTGGTCCGCCCTCCACTTT
size: NA
V: TRBV6-1
D: TRBD1
length: 15
J: TRBJ1-6

CDR3: CASSFSKGGTDTQYF
DNA: TGTGCCAGCAGCTTCAGCAAAGGGGGCACAGATACGCAGTATTTT
size: NA
V: TRBV11-2
D: NA
length: 15
J: TRBJ2-3

CDR3: CASSYGTGGSGELFF
DNA: TGTGCCAGCAGTTACGGGACAGGGGGATCCGGGGAGCTGTTTTTT
size: NA
V: TRBV6-6
D: TRBD1
length: 15
J: TRBJ2-2

CDR3: CASSGVNSLGETQYF
DNA: TGTGCCAGCTCCGGGGTCAACTCGTTGGGAGAGACCCAGTACTTC
size: NA
V: TRBV27
D: NA
length: 15
J: TRBJ2-5

CDR3: CASSLSWGGLLNNEQFF
DNA: TGTGCCAGCAGCTTAAGTTGGGGGGGGCTCTTGAACAATGAGCAGTTCTTC
size: NA
V: TRBV7-9
D: NA
length: 17
J: TRBJ2-1

CDR3: CASSYTQAPGDYGYTF
DNA: TGTGCCAGCAGTTATACACAGGCCCCAGGGGACTATGGCTACACCTTC
size: once
V: TRBV6-5
D: NA
length: 16
J: TRBJ1-2

CDR3: CATMRQGTYNEQFF
DNA: TGTGCCACCATGAGGCAGGGCACCTACAATGAGCAGTTCTTC
size: NA
V: TRBV15
D: NA
length: 14
J: TRBJ2-1

CDR3: CASNDRGAKYYEQYF
DNA: TGTGCCAGCAATGACAGGGGCGCGAAATACTACGAGCAGTACTTC
size: NA
V: TRBV2
D: TRBD1
length: 15
J: TRBJ2-7

CDR3: CASSYELVDVWTGGYGYTF
DNA: TGTGCCAGCTCCTACGAATTGGTGGACGTTTGGACAGGGGGCTATGGCTACACCTTC
size: NA
V: TRBV18
D: TRBD1
length: 19
J: TRBJ1-2

CDR3: CASSPGGRAFQETQYF
DNA: TGTGCCAGCAGCCCAGGGGGAAGAGCCTTCCAAGAGACCCAGTACTTC
size: NA
V: TRBV7-8
D: TRBD1
length: 16
J: TRBJ2-5

CDR3: CAIKHPDFSYNEQFF
DNA: TGTGCCATTAAACATCCGGACTTCTCCTACAATGAGCAGTTCTTC
size: NA
V: TRBV10-3
D: NA
length: 15
J: TRBJ2-1

CDR3: CASSLLGRSGNTIYF
DNA: TGTGCCAGCAGCCTACTCGGGAGGTCTGGAAACACCATATATTTT
size: NA
V: TRBV7-9
D: NA
length: 15
J: TRBJ1-3

CDR3: CASGLVLKGAEQPQHF
DNA: TGTGCTAGTGGTTTGGTACTTAAGGGAGCAGAACAGCCCCAGCATTTT
size: NA
V: TRBV12-5
D: NA
length: 16
J: TRBJ1-5

CDR3: CASSVQGAAGELFF
DNA: TGTGCCAGCAGCGTACAGGGGGCAGCCGGGGAGCTGTTTTTT
size: NA
V: TRBV7-3
D: TRBD1
length: 14
J: TRBJ2-2

CDR3: CASSLGLDRYEQYF
DNA: TGTGCCAGCAGCTTAGGACTAGATAGGTACGAGCAGTACTTC
size: NA
V: TRBV11-2
D: NA
length: 14
J: TRBJ2-7

CDR3: CASSLSGWTDTYEQYF
DNA: TGTGCCAGCAGCTTGTCCGGATGGACAGATACCTACGAGCAGTACTTC
size: once
V: TRBV5-5
D: NA
length: 16
J: TRBJ2-7

CDR3: CASTGTAANYGYTF
DNA: TGCGCCAGCACTGGGACAGCAGCTAACTATGGCTACACCTTC
size: NA
V: TRBV10-2
D: TRBD1
length: 14
J: TRBJ1-2

CDR3: CASSSSLANYGYTF
DNA: TGTGCCAGCAGTTCCTCATTAGCTAACTATGGCTACACCTTC
size: NA
V: TRBV27
D: NA
length: 14
J: TRBJ1-2

CDR3: CASSRGSGINEQFF
DNA: TGTGCCAGCAGCCGGGGGTCGGGGATCAATGAGCAGTTCTTC
size: NA
V: TRBV28
D: NA
length: 14
J: TRBJ2-1

CDR3: CASSESDRLRDTEAFF
DNA: TGTGCCAGCAGTGAATCGGACAGGCTCCGAGACACTGAAGCTTTCTTT
size: NA
V: TRBV25-1
D: TRBD1
length: 16
J: TRBJ1-1

CDR3: CASSSRDEQYF
DNA: TGTGCCAGCAGCTCCCGGGACGAGCAGTACTTC
size: NA
V: TRBV7-9
D: NA
length: 11
J: TRBJ2-7

CDR3: CASSLGAQGVWNTIYF
DNA: TGCGCCAGCAGCTTGGGTGCACAGGGGGTATGGAACACCATATATTTT
size: once
V: TRBV5-1
D: TRBD1
length: 16
J: TRBJ1-3

CDR3: CASRGDSFYEQYF
DNA: TGTGCCAGCAGGGGGGACAGTTTCTACGAGCAGTACTTC
size: NA
V: TRBV2
D: TRBD1
length: 13
J: TRBJ2-7

CDR3: CASRTSGPYNEQFF
DNA: TGCGCCAGCAGGACTAGCGGCCCCTACAATGAGCAGTTCTTC
size: NA
V: TRBV5-1
D: TRBD2
length: 14
J: TRBJ2-1

CDR3: CAIRSRSTADTNSSGNTIYF
DNA: TGTGCCATCAGGAGCCGGTCGACAGCCGATACAAACTCCTCTGGAAACACCATATATTTT
size: NA
V: TRBV10-3
D: NA
length: 20
J: TRBJ1-3

CDR3: CASSLGGTGVEQYF
DNA: TGTGCCAGCAGCTTAGGTGGGACAGGGGTCGAGCAGTACTTC
size: NA
V: TRBV11-3
D: TRBD1
length: 14
J: TRBJ2-7

CDR3: CASSLQGLGEGTQYF
DNA: TGTGCCAGCAGCCTTCAGGGGCTAGGAGAAGGTACGCAGTATTTT
size: NA
V: TRBV7-3
D: NA
length: 15
J: TRBJ2-3

CDR3: CASSLLGGGRGYTF
DNA: TGTGCCAGCAGTTTATTGGGGGGGGGAAGGGGCTACACCTTC
size: NA
V: TRBV28
D: NA
length: 14
J: TRBJ1-2

CDR3: CASSYVTGSIGAFF
DNA: TGTGCCAGCAGCTACGTGACAGGTTCCATCGGAGCTTTCTTT
size: NA
V: TRBV7-2
D: NA
length: 14
J: TRBJ1-1

CDR3: CASSLDSSYNEQFF
DNA: TGTGCCAGCAGCTTGGACAGCTCCTACAATGAGCAGTTCTTC
size: NA
V: TRBV7-2
D: NA
length: 14
J: TRBJ2-1

CDR3: CANDPGQGAGGNTIYF
DNA: TGCGCCAACGATCCGGGACAGGGGGCGGGAGGAAACACCATATATTTT
size: NA
V: TRBV5-1
D: TRBD1
length: 16
J: TRBJ1-3